The sequence of this TCR beta chain was determined in a study of blood T cell repertoires in COVID-19 (dated by TCRdb to 2018 to 2021). General notes on the study: The collaborator samples originated in the United States, Italy and Spain and spanned the acute and convalescent phases of COVID-19. The material from the prospective study consisted of cDNA or gDNA derived from T cells, B-cell-depleted T cells, or PBMCs. Deeply sampled blood TCRbeta repertoires from subjects exposed to, actively infected with, or recovered from COVID-19 were included in the dataset. The repertoires were made available in a free public database intended to serve as a resource for research on the immune response to SARS-CoV-2. Samples were obtained from the ongoing ImmuneRACE study (first 160 participants) and from some 1,300 subjects provided by 6 global collaborators. A de-identified subject ID, COVID-19 status, age in years and sex were almost always included in the sample metadata. Where available, HLA class I and class II types were obtained from metadata supplied by the sample provider rather than from assay-based typing. Findings and caveats that apply to the study as a whole: The quantity of clinical and demographic metadata differed by source and by participant and was supplied without curation.

In Seattle, one collaborating source enrolled patients while the infection was active and tracked those patients longitudinally over the course of disease. The collaborating institutions used their own protocols to collect whole blood in K2EDTA tubes. For TCRbeta analysis, collaborator samples were shipped as frozen whole blood, as isolated PBMCs, or as DNA extracted from either sample type. TCRbeta CDR3 regions were amplified from genomic DNA by means of the immunoSEQ Assay, a bias-controlled multiplex PCR. In the original analysis: Within the assay, amplification of reference gene primers was used to estimate how many nucleated cells each sample contained. To quantify the absolute abundance of each unique TCRbeta CDR3 rearrangement, sequence reads were collapsed and filtered. For each sample, productive Simpson clonality was calculated by taking the square root of Simpson's diversity index across productive rearrangements. Sourced from immuneACCESS, this table was stored by TCRdb with only in-frame sequences that have V and J called. A share of the clones is absent; for the studies checked, an unresolved V gene accounts for under half, and the remainder has no known explanation. V and J calls plus clone size are reproduced from that table; the DNA served to infer D and trimming. This sample has 200,000 to 250,000 clones in its table, and about 81% of those were observed once. The top ten clonotypes cover 7.5% to 9.5% of the sample.

The CDR3 numbers 14 residues from cysteine through phenylalanine. Only CDR3 DNA remains: 42 bases, in frame from the first base. The trim is 1 base for V and 1 base for J, with a gap of 9 bases between the germline ends. The germline V gene provides CDR1 SGHRS and CDR2 YFSETQ. As for this clone: Its recognized antigen is unknown. The record has no base qualities; no much larger clone is one base away.

The chain was built from TRBV5-1 and TRBJ2-7; TRBD1 is perhaps the D gene, given 5 matching bases. The source of this sequence is a woman over 75 with COVID-19, enrolled during active disease. The sample was peripheral blood. The CDR3 protein sequence reads: CASSLYDSSYEQYF. The DNA sequence is TGCGCCAGCAGCTTGTACGACAGTTCCTACGAGCAGTACTTC.